This T cell receptor beta chain was captured by sequencing in a study of identical twins. Findings and limits, study-wide: Insertion counts were lower in abundant cord blood beta clonotypes, a trend that memory repertoires did not show.

Concerning this clonotype: Its antigen is unidentified.

Trimming cost V 3 bases and J 0 bases; bases outside gene matches: 4. The CDR3 is 15 residues long. The germline V gene encodes CDR1 SGHAT and CDR2 FQNNGV. One entry per CDR3 protein, called by TCRdb with MiXCR from the 5' RACE reads. The sample has around 530,000 distinct CDR3 sequences, roughly 15% seen once. The same sample was also studied in work on yellow fever vaccine responses in identical twins.

Sequenced input: CD4+ T cells sorted from blood. This TCR derives from a woman aged 18-35 years in good health. This chain joins TRBV11-2 and TRBJ2-7, with 8 bases fitting TRBD2. This CDR3 reads CASSFSGASSYEQYF. Written as DNA, the CDR3 is TGTGCCAGCAGCTTTAGCGGGGCTAGCTCCTACGAGCAGTACTTC.